The present entry profiles one T cell receptor (beta chain) with its context. Its antigen remains unknown. Other DNA variants within this sample encode the same CDR3. This sample was taken from a study of shared clonotypes between healthy human individuals. Study-level results: With four donors compared, roughly 4.9% of naive CD4 clonotypes were shared.

Partitioning of CD4+ cells yielded a CD45RA+ naive subset and a CD45RA-negative memory subset. The method was immunoSEQ multiplex PCR; TCRdb's version includes in-frame clones alone and lacks a portion of them. Of more than 2,000,000 clones in the sample, roughly 92% were seen once. The V end lost 9 bases, the J end lost 5 bases, and 12 bases lay between the germline ends. Germline assignment: CDR1 MNHEY and CDR2 SVGAGI. The CDR3 spans 12 residues. V gene TRBV6-5 combines with J gene TRBJ2-3; D call uncertain. The sequenced material came from naive CD4+ T cells sorted from blood. Subset indicated: CD45RA+ positively selected. The source of this sequence is a man younger than 35 in good health. The CDR3 coding sequence is TGTGCCAGTTCGCGGCTTGGAGATACGCAGTATTTT. This sequence encodes CASSRLGDTQYF.